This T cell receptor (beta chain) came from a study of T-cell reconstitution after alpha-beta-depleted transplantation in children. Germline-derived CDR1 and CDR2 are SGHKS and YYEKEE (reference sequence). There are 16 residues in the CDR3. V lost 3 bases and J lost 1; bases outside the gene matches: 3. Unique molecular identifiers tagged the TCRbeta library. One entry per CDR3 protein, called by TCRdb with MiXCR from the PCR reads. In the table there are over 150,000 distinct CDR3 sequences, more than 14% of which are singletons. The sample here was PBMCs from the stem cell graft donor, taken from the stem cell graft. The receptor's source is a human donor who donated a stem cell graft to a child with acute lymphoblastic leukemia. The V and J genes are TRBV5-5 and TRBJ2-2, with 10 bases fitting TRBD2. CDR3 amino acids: CASSSLAGVNTGELFF. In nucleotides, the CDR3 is TGTGCCAGCAGCTCCCTAGCGGGAGTGAACACCGGGGAGCTGTTTTTT. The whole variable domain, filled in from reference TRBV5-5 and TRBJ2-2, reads DAGVTQSPTHLIKTRGQQVTLRCSPISGHKSVSWYQQVLGQGPQFIFQYYEKEERGRGNFPDRFSARQFPNYSSELNVNALLLGDSALYLCASSSLAGVNTGELFFGEGSRLTVL.